The 3 T cell receptor beta chains reported below all come from one sample, sequenced in a study of neurological immune-mediated disorders. TCRdb called the 5' RACE reads again in MiXCR, with one record for every CDR3 protein. The profile shows around 80,000 distinct CDR3 sequences, over 9% of them singletons. What was sequenced was PBMCs. The receptors shown here come from a man between 35 and 55 years old in good health.

This clonotype was recorded at least ten times. The V call is TRBV12-3 or TRBV12-4, the J call TRBJ2-5, with 7 positions matching TRBD1. The V segment lost 4 bases and the J segment 5 bases; nucleotides outside the gene matches: 7. This CDR3 contains 14 residues. CDR3 sequence: CASSSRGGSETQYF. CDR3 sequence (DNA): TGTGCCAGCAGTTCCAGAGGGGGCTCGGAGACCCAGTACTTC.

The CDR3: CASSPPPYNEQFF. CDR3 in DNA: TGCGCCAGCAGCCCACCGCCTTACAATGAGCAGTTCTTC. The chain joins TRBV5-1 to TRBJ2-1; no clear D gene. The CDR3 covers 13 residues. Germline V lookup: CDR1 SGHRS, CDR2 YFSETQ. Between the trimmed V and J ends, which lost 4 bases and 4 bases, there was a span of 9 bases.

J is TRBJ2-7 and V is TRBV7-9; 7 bases fit TRBD1. Germline lookup yields CDR1 SEHNR and CDR2 FQNEAQ (reference sequence). Trimming at V came to 5 bases and at J to 2 bases, leaving 9 bases not matched to a gene. The CDR3 sequence is 15 residues long. The CDR3 nucleotides are TGTGCCAGCAGCCCCTTCCGACAGGGAGCCTACGAGCAGTACTTC. Its protein is CASSPFRQGAYEQYF.